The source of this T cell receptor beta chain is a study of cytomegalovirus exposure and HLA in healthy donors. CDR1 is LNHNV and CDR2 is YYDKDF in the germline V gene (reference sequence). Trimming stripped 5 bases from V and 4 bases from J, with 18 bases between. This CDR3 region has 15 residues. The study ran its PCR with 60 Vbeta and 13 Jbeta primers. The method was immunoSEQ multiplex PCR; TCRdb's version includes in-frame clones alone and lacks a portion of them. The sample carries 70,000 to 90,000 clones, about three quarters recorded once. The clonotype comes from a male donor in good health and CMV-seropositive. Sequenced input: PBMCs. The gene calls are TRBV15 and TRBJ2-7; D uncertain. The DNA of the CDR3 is TGTGCCACCAGCGCAGAACGGGTCCCTGGTTACGAGCAGTACTTC. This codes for CATSAERVPGYEQYF.